The rows below give T cell receptor beta chains drawn from one sample of a study of blood T cells in healthy people across ages. TCRdb reprocessed the 5' RACE reads via MiXCR and lists one record per CDR3 protein. The sample shows 700,000 to 800,000 distinct CDR3 sequences, roughly two fifths of them seen only once. Sequencing input: blood. These TCRs come from a woman aged 60-70 years in good health. CDR3s include the opening cysteine and the closing phenylalanine or tryptophan. A D gene is named only where the DNA matches it firmly. Clone size is not always given. Where it is, it says once, few, many or a class for expanded clones.

clone_size	j_call	v_call	d_call	cdr3_aa	cdr3_nt
many	TRBJ2-7	TRBV5-1	TRBD1	CASSVSLTGAGEQYF	TGCGCCAGCAGCGTCTCCCTTACAGGGGCCGGCGAGCAGTACTTC
NA	TRBJ2-7	TRBV20-1	NA	CSASVRGNEQYF	TGCAGTGCTAGCGTCCGAGGAAATGAGCAGTACTTC
NA	TRBJ2-7	TRBV20-1	NA	CSASGRAANEQYF	TGCAGTGCTAGCGGGAGAGCCGCCAACGAGCAGTACTTC
NA	TRBJ1-6	TRBV7-9	NA	CASSSKGPNRGNSPLHF	TGTGCCAGCAGCTCAAAGGGGCCAAACCGAGGAAATTCACCCCTCCACTTT
few	TRBJ2-3	TRBV24-1	NA	CATSEGPPDTQYF	TGTGCCACCAGTGAAGGGCCCCCAGATACGCAGTATTTT
NA	TRBJ2-7	TRBV20-1	TRBD1	CSAPNPTTGDYEQYF	TGCAGTGCCCCGAACCCCACGACAGGGGACTACGAGCAGTACTTC
NA	TRBJ2-5	TRBV12-3/TRBV12-4	TRBD1	CASSTGVETQYF	TGTGCCAGCAGTACAGGGGTCGAGACCCAGTACTTC
NA	TRBJ1-4	TRBV5-1	NA	CASSLGQDEKLFF	TGCGCCAGCAGCTTGGGACAGGATGAAAAACTGTTTTTT
few	TRBJ2-4	TRBV5-1	NA	CASSSTLNIQYF	TGCGCCAGCAGTTCCACTTTAAACATTCAGTACTTC
NA	TRBJ1-6	TRBV12-3/TRBV12-4	TRBD1	CASSPRTGTYNSPLHF	TGTGCCAGCAGTCCAAGGACAGGGACTTATAATTCACCCCTCCACTTT
NA	TRBJ2-5	TRBV3-1	TRBD2	CASSQEETSGRGEQYF	TGTGCCAGCAGCCAAGAAGAGACTAGCGGGAGGGGTGAGCAGTACTTC
many	TRBJ2-7	TRBV29-1	TRBD1	CSVATQPTGSSYEQYF	TGCAGCGTTGCCACCCAACCGACAGGGAGCTCCTACGAGCAGTACTTC
few	TRBJ1-2	TRBV2	TRBD1	CASRSGGYYGYTF	TGTGCCAGCAGGTCAGGGGGCTACTATGGCTACACCTTC
NA	TRBJ2-1	TRBV6-5	TRBD2	CASSYSGTSVDEQFF	TGTGCCAGCAGTTACTCCGGGACTAGCGTCGATGAGCAGTTCTTC
NA	TRBJ1-2	TRBV28	NA	CASSLSPGRGYTF	TGTGCCAGCAGTTTATCACCAGGAAGGGGCTACACCTTC
few	TRBJ1-2	TRBV12-3/TRBV12-4	NA	CASSLARGAGYGYTF	TGTGCCAGCAGTTTAGCGCGCGGCGCCGGCTATGGCTACACCTTC
NA	TRBJ1-4	TRBV6-1	NA	CASSEGWAIEKLFF	TGTGCCAGCAGTGAAGGTTGGGCCATCGAAAAACTGTTTTTT
once	TRBJ1-1	TRBV5-1	NA	CASSLGQGGGDTEAFF	TGCGCCAGCAGCTTGGGGCAGGGAGGAGGGGACACTGAAGCTTTCTTT
NA	TRBJ2-7	TRBV21-1	NA	CASSKAETAGVSEQYF	TGTGCCAGCAGCAAAGCCGAGACTGCGGGTGTTTCCGAGCAGTACTTC
few	TRBJ1-1	TRBV20-1	NA	CSAREAGLNTEAFF	TGCAGTGCTAGAGAGGCCGGTTTGAACACTGAAGCTTTCTTT
many	TRBJ2-5	TRBV12-3/TRBV12-4	NA	CASSLQGTETQYF	TGTGCCAGCAGCCTACAAGGAACGGAGACCCAGTACTTC
many	TRBJ2-3	TRBV10-3	NA	CAVQSTDTQYF	TGTGCCGTCCAGAGCACAGATACGCAGTATTTT
NA	TRBJ2-7	TRBV5-1	TRBD2	CASRAGPGLAGFREQYF	TGCGCCAGCAGGGCTGGACCGGGACTAGCGGGGTTCCGCGAGCAGTACTTC
NA	TRBJ2-7	TRBV29-1	TRBD2	CSVERLAGGPYEQYF	TGCAGCGTTGAAAGGCTAGCGGGAGGACCCTACGAGCAGTACTTC
once	TRBJ2-7	TRBV20-1	TRBD2	CSATLAGAYEQYF	TGCAGTGCCACTCTAGCGGGAGCCTACGAGCAGTACTTC
NA	TRBJ2-3	TRBV7-2	NA	CASSTRDRDTQYF	TGTGCCAGCAGCACGCGGGACAGAGATACGCAGTATTTT
NA	TRBJ1-1	TRBV10-3	NA	CAIGESRGQGGTEAFF	TGTGCCATCGGTGAGTCGAGGGGCCAGGGAGGCACTGAAGCTTTCTTT
NA	TRBJ2-5	TRBV28	NA	CASRSRLDIETQYF	TGTGCCAGCAGGTCCAGACTAGATATAGAGACCCAGTACTTC